Presented here are 22 T cell receptor beta chains from one specimen sequenced in a study of blood T cell repertoires in COVID-19. Repertoires were generated with immunoSEQ multiplex PCR, while TCRdb's copy carries only in-frame clones and drops some. The sample includes under 200,000 clones, approximately 84% of them seen just once. Sequenced sample: peripheral blood. These receptors were obtained from a human donor with acute or convalescent COVID-19. The donor label of this sample is uncertain.

The chain couples TRBV19 to TRBJ1-2; maybe TRBD1 (5 bases). Germline CDR1 LNHDA, CDR2 SQIVND (reference sequence). With 7 bases removed from V and 3 bases from J, the gap between germline ends came to 9 bases. The CDR3 contains 12 residues. Written as DNA, the CDR3 is TGTGCCAGTACGGAGGGACACTATGGCTACACCTTC. Translated, it gives CASTEGHYGYTF.

The chain recombines TRBV4-1 with TRBJ2-3; 9 bases match TRBD2. Trimming cost V 0 bases and J 3 bases; bases outside gene matches: 10. There are 18 residues in the CDR3. The V gene's germline CDR1 is MGHRA and CDR2 YSYEKL. The CDR3 nucleotides are TGCGCCAGCAGCCAAGATGAGGAGCTAGCGGGGAGGACAGATACGCAGTATTTT. Amino acid sequence: CASSQDEELAGRTDTQYF.

This clone came up many times. This chain joins TRBV5-1 and TRBJ1-3; TRBD1 matches at 10 bases. The CDR3 contains 16 residues. Losses at the gene ends were 3 bases for V and 0 bases for J; bases not matched to a gene: 3. The germline V gene encodes CDR1 SGHRS and CDR2 YFSETQ. The CDR3 bases are TGCGCCAGCAGCTCGACAGGGGGCAGCTCTGGAAACACCATATATTTT. It codes for CASSSTGGSSGNTIYF.

This clone was seen more than once but under ten times. J is TRBJ2-7 and V is TRBV5-4, with D possibly TRBD1 on 6 matching bases. CDR1 and CDR2 from the germline V gene are SGHNT and YYREEE (reference sequence). The CDR3 covers 13 residues. V lost 1 base to trimming and J lost 2 bases, with 7 bases between them. The CDR3 DNA reads TGTGCCAGCAGCTTGAGGGACACCTACGAGCAGTACTTC. Its translation: CASSLRDTYEQYF.

Within the sample, this clone is medium-sized. The chain links TRBV5-1 to TRBJ2-1; D gene ambiguous. The CDR3 has 15 residues. CDR1 SGHRS and CDR2 YFSETQ come from the germline V gene. Trimming cost V 0 bases and J 4 bases, with 11 bases left between them. The CDR3 spells CASSLDSLSYNEQFF. The CDR3 DNA follows: TGCGCCAGCAGCTTGGACAGCCTCTCTTACAATGAGCAGTTCTTC.

The gene calls are TRBV5-1 and TRBJ2-1; TRBD1 agrees at 11 bases. Germline V gives CDR1 SGHRS, CDR2 YFSETQ. V lost 0 bases, J lost 7 bases, and 12 bases stayed unmatched. This CDR3 contains 18 residues. The CDR3 DNA follows: TGCGCCAGCAGCTTGGCCGGGCCGGGACAGGGGGTAAGGAATGAGCAGTTCTTC. It translates to CASSLAGPGQGVRNEQFF.

The gene calls are TRBV15 and TRBJ1-1, with D possibly matching TRBD1 (6 bases). From germline, CDR1 is LNHNV and CDR2 YYDKDF (reference sequence). The CDR3 extends over 13 amino acids. V lost 3 bases and J lost 5, with 10 bases in between. CDR3 sequence: CATSSNRETEAFF. CDR3 sequence (DNA): TGTGCCACCAGCAGCAACAGGGAGACTGAAGCTTTCTTT.

This clone was seen once. V and J are TRBV28 and TRBJ2-7; 12 nucleotides match TRBD2. V trimming: 3 bases; J trimming: 5 bases; junction bases outside the gene matches: 8. This CDR3 has 16 residues. Germline V gene lookup returns CDR1 MDHEN and CDR2 SYDVKM. In nucleotides, the CDR3 is TGTGCCAGCAGTTTGCTAGCGGGAGGGCCGATGGACGAGCAGTACTTC. Encoded protein: CASSLLAGGPMDEQYF.

This clone appeared a single time. The gene calls are TRBV2 and TRBJ2-5; TRBD1 agrees at 11 bases. This CDR3 is 14 amino acids long. Germline loops: CDR1 SNHLY, CDR2 FYNNEI. The trim removed 5 bases at V and 4 bases at J, leaving 3 bases unmatched. The CDR3 reads CASSRTGGGETQYF. The CDR3 DNA is TGTGCCAGCAGTCGGACAGGGGGCGGAGAGACCCAGTACTTC.

The chain joins TRBV5-6 to TRBJ2-2; no firm D call. With 1 base removed from V and 5 bases from J, the gap between germline ends came to 6 bases. Germline-derived CDR1 and CDR2 are SGHDT and YYEEEE. This CDR3 spans 13 amino acids. The CDR3 sequence: CASSLSGTGELFF. The CDR3 coding sequence is TGTGCCAGCAGCTTGTCAGGAACCGGGGAGCTGTTTTTT. The full variable domain, its missing parts supplied by reference TRBV5-6 and TRBJ2-2, is DAGVTQSPTHLIKTRGQQVTLRCSPKSGHDTVSWYQQALGQGPQFIFQYYEEEERQRGNFPDRFSGHQFPNYSSELNVNALLLGDSALYLCASSLSGTGELFFGEGSRLTVL.

The V gene is TRBV6-5, the J gene TRBJ2-1, with D perhaps matching TRBD2 (5 bases). Germline V gene lookup returns CDR1 MNHEY and CDR2 SVGAGI. This CDR3 spans 12 amino acids. Deletions cut 7 bases from V and 7 bases from J, with 11 bases between. The CDR3 nucleotides are TGTGCCAGCACAACTTCGGGGAATGAGCAGTTCTTC. It codes for CASTTSGNEQFF.

CDR3 DNA: TGTGCCAGCAGCCCTTTAGCGGGGGCGACTGGAAACACCATATATTTT. Translated: CASSPLAGATGNTIYF. The chain employs TRBV7-9 and TRBJ1-3; D is possibly TRBD1 (6 bases). Trimming took 5 bases from V and 2 from J, leaving 16 bases between them. The germline V gene encodes CDR1 SEHNR and CDR2 FQNEAQ (reference sequence). The CDR3 extends over 16 amino acids. The complete variable domain, with remaining parts taken from reference TRBV7-9 and TRBJ1-3, reads DTGVSQNPRHKITKRGQNVTFRCDPISEHNRLYWYRQTLGQGPEFLTYFQNEAQLEKSRLLSDRFSAERPKGSFSTLEIQRTEQGDSAMYLCASSPLAGATGNTIYFGEGSWLTVV.

The chain combines TRBV5-1 with TRBJ2-3, with TRBD2 matching 10 bases. This CDR3 has 15 amino acids. J gave up 3 bases and V 2 bases, and 3 bases lay outside the gene matches. CDR1 is SGHRS and CDR2 is YFSETQ in the germline V gene. In DNA form, the CDR3 reads TGCGCCAGCAGCTTCACTAGCGGGGAGACAGATACGCAGTATTTT. This translates into CASSFTSGETDTQYF. Variable domain in full (rest from reference TRBV5-1 and TRBJ2-3): KAGVTQTPRYLIKTRGQQVTLSCSPISGHRSVSWYQQTPGQGLQFLFEYFSETQRNKGNFPGRFSGRQFSNSRSEMNVSTLELGDSALYLCASSFTSGETDTQYFGPGTRLTVL.

This clone was picked up one time. The chain joins TRBV27 to TRBJ2-3; no reliable D call. Germline-derived CDR1 and CDR2 are MNHEY and SMNVEV (reference sequence). The V gene lost 3 bases and the J gene lost 0 bases, with 7 bases spanning the gap. The CDR3 consists of 14 residues. CDR3 amino acids: CASSFTTSTDTQYF. The CDR3, as DNA: TGTGCCAGCAGTTTCACTACTAGCACAGATACGCAGTATTTT.

V is TRBV2 and J is TRBJ2-7; 9 positions match TRBD1. V shed 6 bases, J shed 6 bases, and the junction held 15 bases outside the gene matches. The CDR3 loop spans 16 amino acids. CDR1 and CDR2 from the germline V gene are SNHLY and FYNNEI. For the CDR3, the DNA is TGTGCCAGCAGGGAGCTTCGACAGGGGGGAGGCGGCGAGCAGTACTTC. This encodes CASRELRQGGGGEQYF. The entire variable domain, with the rest obtained from reference TRBV2 and TRBJ2-7, is as follows: EPEVTQTPSHQVTQMGQEVILRCVPISNHLYFYWYRQILGQKVEFLVSFYNNEISEKSEIFDDQFSVERPDGSNFTLKIRSTKLEDSAMYFCASRELRQGGGGEQYFGPGTRLTVT.

The rearrangement links TRBV5-1 to TRBJ1-1; D is possibly TRBD1 (5 bases). V was clipped by 1 base and J by 1 base, with 8 bases between them. CDR1 is SGHRS, CDR2 YFSETQ, per germline. This CDR3 is 14 amino acids long. The CDR3 nucleotides are TGCGCCAGCAGCTTGAACGGGGGGAACACTGAAGCTTTCTTT. Translation gives CASSLNGGNTEAFF.

A single count supports this clone. The V and J genes are TRBV6-6 and TRBJ2-7, with D unclear. The CDR3 spans 15 residues. The ends were cut back, 6 bases at V and 5 bases at J, with 20 bases in the middle. Looked up from germline, CDR1 is MNHNY and CDR2 is SVGAGI (reference sequence). The CDR3 spells CASRMTPFEDHEQYF. Here the CDR3 DNA reads TGTGCCAGCAGGATGACTCCTTTTGAGGATCACGAGCAGTACTTC.

This clone was detected only once. The chain employs TRBV28 and TRBJ1-4; 7 bases are shared with TRBD1. The V gene end was trimmed by 6 bases and the J gene end by 4 bases; junction bases not matched to a gene: 11. The CDR3 is 16 residues long. Germline assignment: CDR1 MDHEN and CDR2 SYDVKM. CDR3 DNA: TGTGCCAGCAGATCTACCTCCGGGACAGATAATGAAAAACTGTTTTTT. Translation gives CASRSTSGTDNEKLFF. Supplemented by reference TRBV28 and TRBJ1-4, the full variable domain reads DVKVTQSSRYLVKRTGEKVFLECVQDMDHENMFWYRQDPGLGLRLIYFSYDVKMKEKGDIPEGYSVSREKKERFSLILESASTNQTSMYLCASRSTSGTDNEKLFFGSGTQLSVL.

V usage is TRBV28 and J usage is TRBJ1-2; D might be TRBD1 (6 bases). V lost 5 bases, J lost 11 bases, and 15 bases lay in between. CDR1 and CDR2 (germline): MDHEN, SYDVKM. This CDR3 contains 12 residues. The DNA of the CDR3 is TGTGCCAGCAGTCAAAGCAGGGGATGGTACACCTTC. Protein: CASSQSRGWYTF.

With regard to this clone: Within the sample, other DNA sequences also encode this same CDR3. The V call is TRBV29-1, the J call TRBJ2-1; D is possibly TRBD1 (7 bases). CDR1 and CDR2 (germline): SQVTM, ANQGSEA. The germline V and J ends were trimmed by 3 bases and 0 bases, with 9 bases remaining between them. The CDR3 consists of 14 residues. DNA for the CDR3: TGCAGCGTTGATCAGGGGGGCTCCTACAATGAGCAGTTCTTC. It yields the protein CSVDQGGSYNEQFF.

Here the CDR3 reads CASSVGAGALPSTDTQYF. The CDR3 DNA follows: TGTGCCAGCAGTGTGGGAGCGGGGGCCCTACCAAGCACAGATACGCAGTATTTT. This sequence joins TRBV6-1 and TRBJ2-3, with 8 bases fitting TRBD2. The ends lost 4 bases at V and 0 bases at J; junction bases unmatched: 12. Germline CDR1 and CDR2: MNHNS and SASEGT. CDR3 length equals 18 residues.

J is TRBJ2-3 and V is TRBV20-1; unclear D gene. CDR3 length equals 12 residues. V lost 3 bases and J 5 bases, leaving 9 bases between the germline ends. Looked up from germline, CDR1 is DFQATT and CDR2 is SNEGSKA (reference sequence). CDR3: CSASAGQDTQYF. The CDR3 nucleotides are TGCAGTGCTAGTGCTGGGCAAGATACGCAGTATTTT.